This T cell receptor beta chain was sequenced in a study of blood T cell repertoires in COVID-19. About the study: Sites in the United States, Italy and Spain provided acute and convalescent COVID-19 samples. T cells, B-cell-depleted T cells, or PBMCs supplied cDNA or gDNA.

In the study's own analysis: Estimation of nucleated cell counts relied on the amplification of reference gene primers. Measured with immunoSEQ multiplex PCR; TCRdb has only the in-frame clones, and not every one. Clone size and the V and J calls come from that table; the DNA yielded D and trimming. Seen here are about 190,000 clones, about 90% observed once, and the top ten hold 0.62%. The CDR3 contains 16 residues. Looked up from germline, CDR1 is SGHNT and CDR2 is YENEEA. V was pared by 5 bases and J by 3 bases, with 7 bases of the junction left unmatched. V and J are TRBV11-3 and TRBJ2-3; 11 bases fit TRBD2. Specimen: peripheral blood. This clonotype was obtained from a man in his fifties with acute or convalescent COVID-19. CDR3 amino acids: CASSPRGTSGTDTQYF. The CDR3 DNA is TGTGCCAGCAGCCCACGCGGGACTAGCGGAACAGATACGCAGTATTTT.